This TCR beta chain stems from a study of T cell repertoires in cytomegalovirus infection. About the study: Recently described HLA-C-restricted plus well-studied HLA-B-restricted CMV epitopes were used.

This clonotype was counted only a few times. The antigen is not known. TCRdb re-analysed the reads in MiXCR, keeping a single row per CDR3 protein. The data contain approximately 300,000 distinct CDR3 sequences, 25% to 35% of them seen just once; the ten biggest clones take up 15% to 20%. The receptor's source is a human donor in good health (CMV status not recorded). Some clones in this sample may be carry-over from other donors' samples. Material: cultured PBMCs, obtained from culture after CMV antigen stimulation.

This chain's CDR3 is CASSQDTYNEQFF. The DNA of the CDR3 is TGTGCCAGCAGCCAAGACACGTACAATGAGCAGTTCTTC. V is TRBV7-3 and J is TRBJ2-1; D is ambiguous. The CDR3 is 13 amino acids. Germline loops: CDR1 SGHTA, CDR2 FQGTGA. V dropped 5 bases and J dropped 4 bases, with 9 bases sitting between them.